The 30 T cell receptor beta chains reported below all come from one sample, sequenced in a study of cytomegalovirus exposure and HLA in healthy donors. The primer mix had 60 Vbeta and 13 Jbeta primers. Repertoires were generated with immunoSEQ multiplex PCR, while TCRdb's copy carries only in-frame clones and drops some. The profile covers 100,000 or so clones, with approximately 76% appearing a single time and around 9.1% taken by the ten largest. Sequencing used PBMCs. These receptors were collected from a man aged 25-45 years in good health and CMV-seropositive.

The V gene is TRBV7-7, the J gene TRBJ2-5; no firm D call. Germline V gives CDR1 SSHAT, CDR2 FNYEAQ (reference sequence). The CDR3 totals 13 residues. Trimming took off 3 bases at V and 0 bases at J, with 5 bases between the two ends. The CDR3 sequence: CASSFSNQETQYF. DNA of the CDR3: TGTGCCAGCAGCTTTTCCAACCAAGAGACCCAGTACTTC.

This chain links TRBV5-4 with TRBJ2-3; D is unclear. The germline V and J ends were trimmed by 1 base and 5 bases, with 5 bases remaining between them. CDR1 and CDR2 from the germline V gene are SGHNT and YYREEE (reference sequence). This CDR3 has 12 residues. The CDR3 protein is CASSLYLDTQYF. In DNA form, the CDR3 reads TGTGCCAGCAGCTTGTACTTAGATACGCAGTATTTT.

The table lists this clone with a few counts. The rearrangement joins TRBV11-2 to TRBJ2-3; 9 bases are a match to TRBD2. The junction had 7 bases not matched to a gene; V was cut back by 6 bases and J by 0 bases. This CDR3 comprises 16 residues. Germline V gene data show CDR1 as SGHAT and CDR2 as FQNNGV. CDR3 sequence reads: CASRQERGASTDTQYF. Here the CDR3 DNA reads TGTGCCAGCAGGCAGGAGCGGGGGGCTAGCACAGATACGCAGTATTTT.

V and J are TRBV7-7 and TRBJ2-3; D perhaps matches TRBD1 (5 bases). V lost 5 bases and J lost 5, with 11 bases in between. The germline V gene encodes CDR1 SSHAT and CDR2 FNYEAQ (reference sequence). The CDR3 extends over 13 amino acids. This chain's CDR3 is CASSLQVLDTQYF. As DNA, the CDR3 is TGTGCCAGCAGCCTACAGGTTTTAGATACGCAGTATTTT.

The chain couples TRBV4-3 to TRBJ1-5, with D possibly TRBD1 on 6 matching bases. Trimming cost V 0 bases and J 6 bases, with 12 bases left between them. Germline CDR1 is LGHNA and CDR2 is YSLEER. The CDR3 length is 15 residues. The CDR3, as DNA: TGCGCCAGCAGCCAAGATCGGACAGTGGGTCAGCCCCAGCATTTT. Translation: CASSQDRTVGQPQHF.

The gene calls are TRBV4-1 and TRBJ2-7; 12 bases line up with TRBD2. The CDR3 spans 17 residues. CDR1 and CDR2 from the germline V gene are MGHRA and YSYEKL. V dropped 0 bases and J dropped 6; count of bases not matched to a gene: 9. The CDR3 sequence: CASSQDWTSGAAREQYF. For the CDR3, the DNA is TGCGCCAGCAGCCAAGACTGGACTAGCGGGGCGGCCCGCGAGCAGTACTTC.

The rearrangement uses TRBV7-8 and TRBJ2-3, with D possibly being TRBD2 (5 bases). There are 11 residues in the CDR3. CDR1 and CDR2 (germline): SGHVS, FQNEAQ. V lost 2 bases, J lost 10 bases, and 7 bases lay in between. The CDR3 region is CASSLNGAQYF. CDR3 coding DNA: TGTGCCAGCAGCTTAAACGGGGCGCAGTATTTT.

This chain uses TRBV5-1 with TRBJ1-4; 12 positions match TRBD1. This CDR3 comprises 16 residues. CDR1 SGHRS and CDR2 YFSETQ come from the germline V gene. Trimming cost V 4 bases and J 8 bases; bases outside gene matches: 9. The CDR3 region is CASSPGTGGAVEKLFF. For the CDR3, the DNA is TGCGCCAGCAGCCCCGGGACAGGGGGCGCAGTCGAAAAACTGTTTTTT.

This clone was found a few times. The gene calls are TRBV6-1 and TRBJ2-5; tentative D call: TRBD2 (6 bases). The CDR3 has 14 residues. V gave up 6 bases and J gave up 2 bases, with 13 bases separating them. Germline V CDR1 and CDR2: MNHNS, SASEGT. The CDR3: CASRQFGGQETQYF. The DNA for the CDR3 is TGTGCCAGCAGGCAATTCGGGGGTCAAGAGACCCAGTACTTC.

This chain connects TRBV19 to TRBJ1-5; D possibly corresponds to TRBD1 (6 bases). V dropped 8 bases and J dropped 0 bases, with 17 bases sitting between them. The length of the CDR3 is 16 residues. Germline lookup yields CDR1 LNHDA and CDR2 SQIVND (reference sequence). The DNA of the CDR3 is TGTGCCAGTTATGCAGGAACAGGGCATAGCAATCAGCCCCAGCATTTT. Amino acids: CASYAGTGHSNQPQHF.

The chain links TRBV6-4 to TRBJ2-1, with 8 bases fitting TRBD2. The V segment lost 4 bases and the J segment 8 bases; nucleotides outside the gene matches: 10. Germline CDR1 MRHNA, CDR2 SNTAGT. The CDR3 is 15 amino acids. The CDR3 spells CASSVSRGGRDEQFF. DNA of the CDR3: TGTGCCAGCAGTGTGTCCCGGGGGGGCCGTGATGAGCAGTTCTTC.

The V and J genes are TRBV15 and TRBJ1-4; no clear D gene. There are 17 residues in the CDR3. V dropped 1 base and J dropped 7 bases, with 19 bases sitting between them. CDR1 LNHNV and CDR2 YYDKDF come from the germline V gene (reference sequence). The CDR3, as DNA: TGTGCCACCAGCAGAGTCTGGTCCTCAGGAGGAGGTGAAAAACTGTTTTTT. Protein: CATSRVWSSGGGEKLFF.

The V and J genes are TRBV9 and TRBJ1-2, with 7 bases matching TRBD1. After removal of 3 bases from V and 4 bases from J, the junction contained 9 bases not matched to a gene. The CDR3 contains 15 residues. The germline CDR1 and CDR2 sequences are SGDLS and YYNGEE. In DNA form, the CDR3 reads TGTGCCAGCAGCGCATCGACAGGGCCCTCCTATGGCTACACCTTC. Its protein is CASSASTGPSYGYTF.

The chain combines TRBV5-6 with TRBJ2-5; 11 bases match TRBD2. The V segment lost 2 bases and the J segment 11 bases; nucleotides outside the gene matches: 8. The CDR3 contains 14 residues. Germline assignment: CDR1 SGHDT and CDR2 YYEEEE. The CDR3 bases are TGTGCCAGCAGCTTCGATCTAGCGGGGGGTGAGCAGTACTTC. This translates into CASSFDLAGGEQYF.

This chain links TRBV6-4 with TRBJ1-1; TRBD1 matches 8 bases. CDR1 and CDR2 (germline): MRHNA, SNTAGT. The CDR3 contains 16 residues. The J segment lost 3 bases and the V segment lost 5 bases, leaving 11 bases of the junction unmatched. CDR3 bases: TGTGCCAGCAGTCCCGGTCAGGGGGCTAAGGACACTGAAGCTTTCTTT. Its translation is CASSPGQGAKDTEAFF.

The V and J genes are TRBV2 and TRBJ2-1, with a possible D match to TRBD1 (8 bases). The ends were cut back, 8 bases at V and 4 bases at J, with 18 bases in the middle. Germline lookup yields CDR1 SNHLY and CDR2 FYNNEI. This CDR3 spans 15 amino acids. The CDR3 loop reads CASLGGTGPYNEQFF. Here the CDR3 DNA reads TGTGCCAGCCTGGGAGGGACAGGTCCTTACAATGAGCAGTTCTTC.

J is TRBJ2-7 and V is TRBV30, with 7 bases aligning to TRBD1. After removal of 5 bases from V and 1 base from J, the junction contained 5 bases not matched to a gene. This CDR3 is 13 amino acids long. In germline, CDR1 is GTSNPN, CDR2 SVGIG (reference sequence). The CDR3 nucleotides are TGTGCCTGGTCAACGGGACAGTCCTACGAGCAGTACTTC. Its translation is CAWSTGQSYEQYF. Using reference TRBV30 and TRBJ2-7 for the parts outside the CDR3, the full variable domain is SQTIHQWPATLVQPVGSPLSLECTVEGTSNPNLYWYRQAAGRGLQLLFYSVGIGQISSEVPQNLSASRPQDRQFILSSKKLLLSDSGFYLCAWSTGQSYEQYFGPGTRLTVT.

V gene TRBV19 combines with J gene TRBJ2-1; D is unresolved. CDR1 is LNHDA, CDR2 SQIVND, per germline (reference sequence). Deletions cut 1 base from V and 6 bases from J, with 7 bases between. The CDR3 runs 13 residues. This chain's CDR3 is CASSIVLRNEQFF. CDR3 sequence (DNA): TGTGCCAGTAGTATAGTTCTGCGCAATGAGCAGTTCTTC.

This chain uses TRBV6-5 with TRBJ2-1; TRBD2 matches 8 bases. The CDR3 is made up of 14 amino acids. V was pared by 2 bases and J by 6 bases, with 3 bases of the junction left unmatched. The V gene's germline CDR1 is MNHEY and CDR2 SVGAGI. CDR3 in amino acids: CASSYGTRFNEQFF. The CDR3 DNA reads as TGTGCCAGCAGTTACGGGACTAGATTCAATGAGCAGTTCTTC.

The chain links TRBV19 to TRBJ2-7, with 7 bases fitting TRBD1. This CDR3 has 14 residues. V was pared by 5 bases and J by 5 bases, with 9 bases of the junction left unmatched. Germline CDR1 and CDR2: LNHDA and SQIVND (reference sequence). Here the CDR3 reads CASSVKTGPHEQYF. CDR3 sequence (DNA): TGTGCCAGTAGTGTAAAGACAGGGCCCCACGAGCAGTACTTC.

The V and J genes are TRBV19 and TRBJ1-1; the D gene is possibly TRBD1 (5 bases). V was cut by 7 bases and J by 4 bases, with 16 bases left in between. The CDR3 loop spans 14 amino acids. Germline lookup yields CDR1 LNHDA and CDR2 SQIVND (reference sequence). The CDR3 DNA reads TGTGCCAGTATATCGGGGGGTGTCGTCACTGAAGCTTTCTTT. It yields the protein CASISGGVVTEAFF.

J is TRBJ1-4 and V is TRBV15, with a possible D match to TRBD1 (5 bases). Germline lookup yields CDR1 LNHNV and CDR2 YYDKDF (reference sequence). The germline V and J ends were trimmed by 8 bases and 2 bases, with 15 bases remaining between them. The length of the CDR3 is 15 residues. CDR3 loop: CATQRGVGTNEKLFF. CDR3 in DNA: TGTGCCACCCAGCGGGGGGTAGGGACTAATGAAAAACTGTTTTTT.

The chain is built from TRBV7-6 and TRBJ2-5; 14 bases match TRBD2. The DNA end lines up better with TRBJ2-7; the J call may be wrong. Germline V gives CDR1 SGHVS, CDR2 FNYEAQ. This CDR3 has 17 amino acids. In nucleotides, the CDR3 is TGTGCCAGCAGCGTAAGCTCCGGACTAGCGGGGGGCTACGAGCAGTACTTC. Translated: CASSVSSGLAGGYEQYF.

The genes are TRBV5-6 and TRBJ2-3; 7 nucleotides line up with TRBD1. The J segment lost 2 bases and the V segment lost 3 bases, leaving 12 bases of the junction unmatched. Germline V lookup: CDR1 SGHDT, CDR2 YYEEEE. This CDR3 region has 17 residues. The CDR3 spells CASSSNRGRRHTDTQYF. As DNA, the CDR3 is TGTGCCAGCAGCTCCAACAGGGGCCGCCGGCACACAGATACGCAGTATTTT.

This clone was counted a single time. The rearrangement joins TRBV7-8 to TRBJ2-2, with D unresolved. This CDR3 spans 11 amino acids. Germline CDR1 is SGHVS and CDR2 is FQNEAQ. The V end lost 3 bases, the J end lost 10 bases, and 6 bases lay between the germline ends. For the CDR3, the DNA is TGTGCCAGCAGCTTCAGGTTGGAGCTGTTTTTT. This encodes CASSFRLELFF.

The chain couples TRBV9 to TRBJ2-1, with D tentatively TRBD1 (6 bases). Germline CDR1 and CDR2: SGDLS and YYNGEE. CDR3 length equals 15 residues. Trimming left V 3 bases short and J 0 bases short, with 10 bases between. The CDR3 DNA reads as TGTGCCAGCAGCGCAGGGGCTAGCTCCTACAATGAGCAGTTCTTC. Its protein is CASSAGASSYNEQFF.

The sample holds a few counts of this clone. CDR3 in DNA: TGTGCCAGCAGCTTAACAGGGGGCCAAGAGACCCAGTACTTC. Translated: CASSLTGGQETQYF. V usage is TRBV7-3 and J usage is TRBJ2-5, with TRBD1 as a possible D gene (6 bases). The CDR3 is made up of 14 amino acids. CDR1 SGHTA and CDR2 FQGTGA come from the germline V gene. The germline V and J ends were trimmed by 0 bases and 1 base, with 6 bases remaining between them.

This chain joins TRBV6-4 and TRBJ1-2; 9 bases are shared with TRBD1. V gave up 0 bases and J gave up 4 bases; unmatched junction bases: 3. Germline V CDR1 and CDR2: MRHNA, SNTAGT. The CDR3 covers 15 residues. CDR3 loop: CASSDSGQGGYGYTF. The CDR3 DNA reads TGTGCCAGCAGTGACTCGGGACAGGGCGGCTATGGCTACACCTTC.

V is TRBV6-1 and J is TRBJ2-3; 10 bases are a match to TRBD2. The CDR3 contains 15 residues. The ends lost 6 bases at V and 4 bases at J; junction bases unmatched: 7. The V gene's germline CDR1 is MNHNS and CDR2 SASEGT. The CDR3 is CASSPQRGGPDTQYF. The CDR3 DNA follows: TGTGCCAGCAGCCCCCAGCGGGGGGGCCCAGATACGCAGTATTTT.

This sequence joins TRBV6-5 and TRBJ1-1, with 9 bases matching TRBD1. Germline lookup yields CDR1 MNHEY and CDR2 SVGAGI. J lost 1 base, V lost 4 bases, and 4 bases had no gene match. The CDR3 covers 15 residues. In nucleotides, the CDR3 is TGTGCCAGCAGTTCCGGACAGGGGCGGAACACTGAAGCTTTCTTT. Translating it yields CASSSGQGRNTEAFF.